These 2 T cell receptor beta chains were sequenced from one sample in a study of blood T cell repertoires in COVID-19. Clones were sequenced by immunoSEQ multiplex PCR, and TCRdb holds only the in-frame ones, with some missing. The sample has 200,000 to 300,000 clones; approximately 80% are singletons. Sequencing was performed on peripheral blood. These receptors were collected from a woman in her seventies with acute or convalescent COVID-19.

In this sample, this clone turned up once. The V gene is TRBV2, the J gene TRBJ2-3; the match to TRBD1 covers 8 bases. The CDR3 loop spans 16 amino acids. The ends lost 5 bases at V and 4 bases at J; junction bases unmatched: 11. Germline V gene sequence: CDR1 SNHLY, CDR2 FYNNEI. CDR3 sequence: CASSIQGGVVADTQYF. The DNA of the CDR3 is TGTGCCAGCAGTATACAGGGGGGCGTTGTGGCAGATACGCAGTATTTT.

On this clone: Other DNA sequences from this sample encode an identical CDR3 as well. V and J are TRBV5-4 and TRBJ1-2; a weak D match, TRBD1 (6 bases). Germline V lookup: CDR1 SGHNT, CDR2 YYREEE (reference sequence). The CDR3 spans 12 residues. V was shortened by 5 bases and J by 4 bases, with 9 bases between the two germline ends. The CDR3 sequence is CASSPDSYGYTF. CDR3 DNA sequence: TGTGCCAGCAGTCCGGACAGCTATGGCTACACCTTC.